Presented here are 14 T cell receptor beta chains from one specimen sequenced in a study of lymphopenia after photon versus proton radiotherapy. Here immunoSEQ multiplex PCR was the method, and the copy in TCRdb shows in-frame clones only, minus some. The data contain approximately 65,000 clones, around 87% of them seen just once; the ten biggest clones take up 10% to 14%. Source: peripheral blood, taken from a patient treated with proton-based radiotherapy. These receptor sequences come from a man older than 75 with esophageal cancer.

The CDR3 nucleotides read TGTGCCAGCAGCTGGGACTGGGTGGAGGATACGCAGTATTTT. Protein: CASSWDWVEDTQYF. The chain is built from TRBV7-9 and TRBJ2-3; TRBD2 might be the D (6 bases). The CDR3 contains 14 residues. Trimming cost V 4 bases and J 6 bases, with 14 bases left between them. Germline V lookup: CDR1 SEHNR, CDR2 FQNEAQ (reference sequence).

The chain joins TRBV4-1 to TRBJ1-5; D is possibly TRBD1 (5 bases). The ends were cut back, 0 bases at V and 7 bases at J, with 25 bases in the middle. Per the germline V gene, CDR1 is MGHRA and CDR2 is YSYEKL. CDR3 size: 19 residues. The CDR3 loop is CASSQDFGLRRGTGQPQHF. The CDR3 coding sequence is TGCGCCAGCAGCCAAGATTTCGGCCTTAGGAGAGGGACCGGCCAGCCCCAGCATTTT.

The V call is TRBV5-6, the J call TRBJ2-7; 7 bases fit TRBD1. The CDR3 has 15 residues. With V trimmed by 1 base and J by 0 bases, 4 bases remained unmatched. Germline V gene data show CDR1 as SGHDT and CDR2 as YYEEEE. This chain's CDR3 is CASSLQGVYSYEQYF. The CDR3 DNA sequence: TGTGCCAGCAGCTTGCAGGGGGTTTACTCCTACGAGCAGTACTTC.

This chain's CDR3 is CASSQTGGDTQYF. The CDR3 DNA is TGTGCCAGCAGCCAGACAGGGGGCGATACCCAGTACTTC. The chain is built from TRBV4-2 and TRBJ2-5; 10 positions match TRBD1. The ends lost 3 bases at V and 8 bases at J; junction bases unmatched: 3. From germline, CDR1 is LGHNA and CDR2 YNFKEQ. The CDR3 is 13 residues long.

The V call is TRBV29-1, the J call TRBJ1-1; D is possibly TRBD1 (5 bases). CDR3 length equals 14 residues. The V gene's germline CDR1 is SQVTM and CDR2 ANQGSEA. Trimming stripped 5 bases from V and 4 bases from J, with 17 bases between. CDR3 bases: TGCAGCGTTCTTCTCCGGGGGAAAGGCACTGAAGCTTTCTTT. Amino acids: CSVLLRGKGTEAFF.

V and J are TRBV6-5 and TRBJ1-2, with unresolved D. The CDR3 contains 13 residues. Germline V gene sequence: CDR1 MNHEY, CDR2 SVGAGI. V lost 6 bases to trimming and J lost 2 bases, with 10 bases between them. The CDR3 reads CASSLDPNYGYTF. The DNA of the CDR3 is TGTGCCAGCAGCCTTGACCCAAACTATGGCTACACCTTC.

The genes are TRBV6-1 and TRBJ2-7, with D maybe TRBD2 (5 bases). The germline V gene encodes CDR1 MNHNS and CDR2 SASEGT. The CDR3 sequence is 15 residues long. V lost 4 bases and J lost 3, with 16 bases in between. The CDR3 DNA reads as TGTGCCAGCAGTGGGGCAGCGGTTTGGCTCTACGAGCAGTACTTC. Its protein product is CASSGAAVWLYEQYF.

The V gene is TRBV5-8, the J gene TRBJ2-7; the match to TRBD1 covers 10 bases. V lost 4 bases, J lost 4 bases, and 14 bases stayed unmatched. The germline V gene encodes CDR1 SGHTS and CDR2 YDEGEE. This CDR3 has 17 residues. CDR3 protein: CASSLYGGTGASYEQYF. DNA for the CDR3: TGTGCCAGCAGCCTGTATGGCGGGACAGGGGCCTCTTACGAGCAGTACTTC.

The chain uses TRBV5-5 and TRBJ2-2; 8 positions match TRBD2. Per germline, CDR1 SGHKS and CDR2 YYEKEE (reference sequence). With V trimmed by 3 bases and J by 4 bases, 14 bases remained unmatched. The CDR3 runs 18 residues. CDR3 coding DNA: TGTGCCAGCAGCTGGAACGCCGGGACTAGTTCTATCACCGGGGAGCTGTTTTTT. Protein: CASSWNAGTSSITGELFF. The full variable domain, its missing parts supplied by reference TRBV5-5 and TRBJ2-2, is DAGVTQSPTHLIKTRGQQVTLRCSPISGHKSVSWYQQVLGQGPQFIFQYYEKEERGRGNFPDRFSARQFPNYSSELNVNALLLGDSALYLCASSWNAGTSSITGELFFGEGSRLTVL.

The V and J genes are TRBV11-2 and TRBJ2-3, with 14 bases fitting TRBD2. CDR1 is SGHAT, CDR2 FQNNGV, per germline. Germline trimming cut 5 bases from V and 4 bases from J; bases unmatched to any gene: 5. The CDR3 is 16 residues long. The CDR3 sequence is CASSTGLAGVPDTQYF. CDR3 nucleotide sequence: TGTGCCAGCAGCACGGGACTAGCGGGAGTACCAGATACGCAGTATTTT.

The chain has TRBV29-1 and TRBJ2-3; 9 nucleotides agree with TRBD1. V lost 6 bases and J lost 9; bases outside the gene matches: 10. There are 13 residues in the CDR3. The germline V gene has CDR1 SQVTM and CDR2 ANQGSEA. CDR3 in amino acids: CSVAPRTGETQYF. CDR3 nucleotides: TGCAGCGTGGCCCCTCGGACAGGGGAAACGCAGTATTTT.

V and J are TRBV30 and TRBJ2-3; D gene ambiguous. V was shortened by 4 bases and J by 4 bases, with 9 bases between the two germline ends. The CDR3 runs to 12 residues. The germline V gene encodes CDR1 GTSNPN and CDR2 SVGIG (reference sequence). The CDR3 loop reads CAWKTGPDTQYF. The CDR3 DNA reads TGTGCCTGGAAGACGGGCCCAGATACGCAGTATTTT.

The chain employs TRBV1 and TRBJ2-4; the DNA was not compared with TRBD2, the D call given in the table. TRBV1 is reported as a pseudogene. The CDR3 loop spans 22 amino acids. The CDR3 nucleotides are TGCACCAGCAGCCAAGTGGCATTACGGGAGGGCTTGGGGTCTAGGGCCAAAAACATTCAGTACTTC. Translated, it gives CTSSQVALREGLGSRAKNIQYF.

The chain couples TRBV5-1 to TRBJ1-3, with D unresolved. This CDR3 has 13 amino acids. The germline V gene encodes CDR1 SGHRS and CDR2 YFSETQ. Trimming pared 0 bases from V and 5 bases from J, leaving 6 bases between. CDR3 in amino acids: CASSLGTRNTIYF. DNA for the CDR3: TGCGCCAGCAGCTTGGGTACGAGAAACACCATATATTTT.